This record looks at one T cell receptor (beta chain) sequence and its context. These data are taken from a study of blood T cell repertoires in COVID-19. In the study overall: Both acute and convalescent COVID-19 samples were obtained from the United States, Italy and Spain. Sample material is recorded as cDNA or gDNA derived from T cells, B-cell-depleted T cells, or PBMCs.

Deletions cut 2 bases from V and 3 bases from J, with 5 bases between. The CDR3 sequence is 11 residues long. Looked up from germline, CDR1 is DFQATT and CDR2 is SNEGSKA (reference sequence). Original processing notes: Amplification of reference gene primers was used by the study to estimate nucleated cell counts. Libraries were prepared by immunoSEQ multiplex PCR; TCRdb keeps only in-frame clonotypes and omits some of them. The V and J calls and clone size are taken from that table; D and trimming were inferred from the DNA. This sample carries tens of thousands of clones, around 87% of them seen once, and the ten largest clones take less than 9%.

The chain employs TRBV20-1 and TRBJ2-7; D remains unclear. The sequenced sample was peripheral blood. This sequence originates from a man aged 50 or older with active COVID-19. The CDR3 DNA reads TGCAGTGCTAGACAGTACTACGAGCAGTACTTC. It specifies CSARQYYEQYF.